This record covers a single T cell receptor beta chain. Trimming took off 6 bases at V and 5 bases at J, with 8 bases between the two ends. Germline V gives CDR1 SGHAT, CDR2 FQNNGV. The CDR3 runs 11 residues. This sample is part of a study of metastatic and nonmetastatic thyroid tumors. The overall study: Samples came from malignant and benign thyroid patients, and repertoires were compared across blood and tumor or nodule tissue.

TCRdb reassembled clones from the PCR reads with MiXCR. This repertoire shows about 25,000 clones, approximately 22% found once; its top ten account for approximately 30%. Patients underwent thyroid surgery, and none had received any treatment before it. The sample consisted of blood. The TCR was taken from a male donor with papillary thyroid cancer or a benign thyroid nodule (not recorded which). Some clones in this sample may be carry-over from other donors' samples. This chain uses TRBV11-2 with TRBJ2-7; D uncertain. The CDR3 spells CASSRLDEQYF. Here the CDR3 DNA reads TGTGCCAGCAGTCGGTTGGACGAGCAGTACTTC.